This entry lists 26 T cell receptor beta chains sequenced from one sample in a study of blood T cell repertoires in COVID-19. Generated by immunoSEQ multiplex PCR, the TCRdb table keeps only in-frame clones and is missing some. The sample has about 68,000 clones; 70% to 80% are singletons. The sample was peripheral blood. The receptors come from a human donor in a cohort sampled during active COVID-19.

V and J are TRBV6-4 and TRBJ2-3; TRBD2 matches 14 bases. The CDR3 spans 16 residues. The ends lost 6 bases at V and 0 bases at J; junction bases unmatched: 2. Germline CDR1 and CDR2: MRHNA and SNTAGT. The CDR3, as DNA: TGTGCCAGCAGCAGGACTAGCGGGGGGAGCACAGATACGCAGTATTTT. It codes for CASSRTSGGSTDTQYF.

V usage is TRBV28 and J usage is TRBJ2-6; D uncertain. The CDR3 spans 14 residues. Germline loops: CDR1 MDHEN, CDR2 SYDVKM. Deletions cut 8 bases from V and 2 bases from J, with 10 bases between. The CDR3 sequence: CASLGLAGANVLTF. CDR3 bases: TGTGCCAGCCTTGGCCTGGCTGGGGCCAACGTCCTGACTTTC. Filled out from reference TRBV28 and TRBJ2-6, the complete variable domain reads DVKVTQSSRYLVKRTGEKVFLECVQDMDHENMFWYRQDPGLGLRLIYFSYDVKMKEKGDIPEGYSVSREKKERFSLILESASTNQTSMYLCASLGLAGANVLTFGAGSRLTVL.

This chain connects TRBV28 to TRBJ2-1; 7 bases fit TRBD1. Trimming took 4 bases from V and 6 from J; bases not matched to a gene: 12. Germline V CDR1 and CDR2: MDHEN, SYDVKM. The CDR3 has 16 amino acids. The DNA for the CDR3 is TGTGCCAGCAGTTCAGCCGGCCAGGGGGTTCCCAATGAGCAGTTCTTC. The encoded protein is CASSSAGQGVPNEQFF.

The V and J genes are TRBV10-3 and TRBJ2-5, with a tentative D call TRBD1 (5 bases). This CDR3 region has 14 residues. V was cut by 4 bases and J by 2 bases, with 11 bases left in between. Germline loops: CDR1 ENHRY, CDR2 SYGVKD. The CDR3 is CAISVGARQETQYF. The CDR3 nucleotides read TGTGCCATCAGTGTTGGGGCCAGACAAGAGACCCAGTACTTC.

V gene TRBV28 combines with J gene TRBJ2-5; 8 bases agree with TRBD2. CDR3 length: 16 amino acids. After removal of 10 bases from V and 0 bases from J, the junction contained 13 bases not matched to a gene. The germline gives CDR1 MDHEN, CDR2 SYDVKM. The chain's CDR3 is CAIGGYGAGDQETQYF. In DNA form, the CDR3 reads TGTGCCATCGGGGGTTATGGAGCGGGGGACCAAGAGACCCAGTACTTC.

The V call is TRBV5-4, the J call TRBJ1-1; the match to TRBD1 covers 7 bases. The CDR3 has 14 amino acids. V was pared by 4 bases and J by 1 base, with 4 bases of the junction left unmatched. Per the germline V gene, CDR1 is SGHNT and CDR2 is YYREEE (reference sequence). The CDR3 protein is CASSTDRKNTEAFF. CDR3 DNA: TGTGCCAGCAGCACGGACAGGAAGAACACTGAAGCTTTCTTT. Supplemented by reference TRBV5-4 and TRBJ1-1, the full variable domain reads ETGVTQSPTHLIKTRGQQVTLRCSSQSGHNTVSWYQQALGQGPQFIFQYYREEENGRGNFPPRFSGLQFPNYSSELNVNALELDDSALYLCASSTDRKNTEAFFGQGTRLTVV.

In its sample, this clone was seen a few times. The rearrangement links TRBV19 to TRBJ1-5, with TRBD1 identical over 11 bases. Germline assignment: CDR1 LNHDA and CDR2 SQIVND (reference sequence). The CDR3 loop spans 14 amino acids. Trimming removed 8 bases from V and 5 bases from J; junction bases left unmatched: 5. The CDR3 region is CASWDRGNHQPQHF. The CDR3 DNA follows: TGTGCCAGTTGGGACAGGGGGAACCATCAGCCCCAGCATTTT.

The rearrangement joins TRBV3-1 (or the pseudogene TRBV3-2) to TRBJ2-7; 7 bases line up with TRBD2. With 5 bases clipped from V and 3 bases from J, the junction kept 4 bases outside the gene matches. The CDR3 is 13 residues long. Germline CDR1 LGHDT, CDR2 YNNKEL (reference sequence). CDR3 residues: CASSKAGVYEQYF. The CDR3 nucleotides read TGTGCCAGCAGCAAGGCGGGAGTCTACGAGCAGTACTTC.

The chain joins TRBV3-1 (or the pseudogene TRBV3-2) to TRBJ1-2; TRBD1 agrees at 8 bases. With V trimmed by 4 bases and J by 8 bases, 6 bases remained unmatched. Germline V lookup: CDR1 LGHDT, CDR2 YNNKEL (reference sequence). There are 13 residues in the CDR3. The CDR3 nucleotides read TGTGCCAGCAGCCTCAGGGGGCTCGAGGGCTACACCTTC. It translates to CASSLRGLEGYTF.

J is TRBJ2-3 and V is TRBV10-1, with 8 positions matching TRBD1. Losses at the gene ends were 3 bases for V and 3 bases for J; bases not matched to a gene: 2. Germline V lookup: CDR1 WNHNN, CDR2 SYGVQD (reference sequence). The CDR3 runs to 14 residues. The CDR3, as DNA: TGCGCCAGCAGTGACCAGGGGGCAACAGATACGCAGTATTTT. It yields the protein CASSDQGATDTQYF.

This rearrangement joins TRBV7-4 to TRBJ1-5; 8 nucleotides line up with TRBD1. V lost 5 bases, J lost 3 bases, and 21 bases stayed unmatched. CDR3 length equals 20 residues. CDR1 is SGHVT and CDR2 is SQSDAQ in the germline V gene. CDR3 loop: CASSGYPGQAAVGTNQPQHF. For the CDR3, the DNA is TGTGCCAGCAGCGGCTACCCGGGACAGGCGGCTGTTGGGACCAATCAGCCCCAGCATTTT.

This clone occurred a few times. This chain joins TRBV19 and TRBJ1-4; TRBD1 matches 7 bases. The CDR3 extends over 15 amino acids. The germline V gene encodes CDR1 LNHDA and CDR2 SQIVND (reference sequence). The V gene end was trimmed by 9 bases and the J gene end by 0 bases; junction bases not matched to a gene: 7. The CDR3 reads CASNRGQATNEKLFF. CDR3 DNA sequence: TGTGCCAGCAACAGGGGCCAGGCAACTAATGAAAAACTGTTTTTT. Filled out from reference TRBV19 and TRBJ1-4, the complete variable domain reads DGGITQSPKYLFRKEGQNVTLSCEQNLNHDAMYWYRQDPGQGLRLIYYSQIVNDFQKGDIAEGYSVSREKKESFPLTVTSAQKNPTAFYLCASNRGQATNEKLFFGSGTQLSVL.

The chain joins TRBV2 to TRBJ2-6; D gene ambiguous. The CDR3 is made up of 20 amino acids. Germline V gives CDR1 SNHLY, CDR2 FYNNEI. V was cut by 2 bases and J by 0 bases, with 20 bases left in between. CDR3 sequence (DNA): TGTGCCAGCAGTGAAATGGCACGAAGCGCTGTCAGCTCTGGGGCCAACGTCCTGACTTTC. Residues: CASSEMARSAVSSGANVLTF.

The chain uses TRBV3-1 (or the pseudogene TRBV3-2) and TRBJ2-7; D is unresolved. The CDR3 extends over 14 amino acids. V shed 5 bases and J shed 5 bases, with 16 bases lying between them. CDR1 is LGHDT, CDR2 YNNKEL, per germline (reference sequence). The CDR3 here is CASSAWSAYHEQYF. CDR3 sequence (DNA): TGTGCCAGCAGCGCTTGGAGTGCTTACCACGAGCAGTACTTC.

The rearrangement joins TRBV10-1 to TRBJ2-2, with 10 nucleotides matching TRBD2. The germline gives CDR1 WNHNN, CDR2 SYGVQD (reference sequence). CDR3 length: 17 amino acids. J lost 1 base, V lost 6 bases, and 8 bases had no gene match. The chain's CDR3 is CASSPTLAGGNTGELFF. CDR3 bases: TGCGCCAGCAGCCCCACCTTAGCGGGGGGGAACACCGGGGAGCTGTTTTTT.

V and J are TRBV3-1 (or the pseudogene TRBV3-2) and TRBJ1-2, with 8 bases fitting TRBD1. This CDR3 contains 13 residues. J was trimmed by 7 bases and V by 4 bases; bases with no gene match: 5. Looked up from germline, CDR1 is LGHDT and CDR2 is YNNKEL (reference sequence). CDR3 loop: CASSPGQGRGYTF. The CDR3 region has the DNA TGTGCCAGCAGCCCCGGACAGGGCCGTGGCTACACCTTC.

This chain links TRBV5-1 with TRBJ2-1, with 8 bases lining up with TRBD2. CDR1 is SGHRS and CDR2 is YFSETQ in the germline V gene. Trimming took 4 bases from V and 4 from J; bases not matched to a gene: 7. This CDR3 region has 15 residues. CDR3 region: CASSQGLEFYNEQFF. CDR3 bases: TGCGCCAGCAGCCAGGGACTAGAATTTTACAATGAGCAGTTCTTC.

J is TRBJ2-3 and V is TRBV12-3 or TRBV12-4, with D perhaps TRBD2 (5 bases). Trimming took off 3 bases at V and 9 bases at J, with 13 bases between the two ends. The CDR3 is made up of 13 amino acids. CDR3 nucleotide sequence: TGTGCCAGCAGTTTTCTCGGGGAAAGGACGCAGTATTTT. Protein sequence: CASSFLGERTQYF.

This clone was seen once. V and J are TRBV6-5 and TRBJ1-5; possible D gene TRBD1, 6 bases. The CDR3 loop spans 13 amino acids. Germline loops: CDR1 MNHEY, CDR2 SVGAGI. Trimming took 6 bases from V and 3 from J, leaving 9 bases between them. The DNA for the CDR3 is TGTGCCAGCAGAACAGGGAACAATCAGCCCCAGCATTTT. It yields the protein CASRTGNNQPQHF.

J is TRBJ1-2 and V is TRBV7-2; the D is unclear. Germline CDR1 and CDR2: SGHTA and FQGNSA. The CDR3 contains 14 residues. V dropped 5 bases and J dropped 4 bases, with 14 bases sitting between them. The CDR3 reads CASSPQTFSYGYTF. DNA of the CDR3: TGTGCCAGCAGCCCACAGACCTTTAGCTATGGCTACACCTTC.

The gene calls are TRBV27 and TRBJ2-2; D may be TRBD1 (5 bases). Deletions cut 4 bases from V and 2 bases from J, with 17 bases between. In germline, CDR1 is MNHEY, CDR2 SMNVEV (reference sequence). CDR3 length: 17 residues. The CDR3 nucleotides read TGTGCCAGCAGTTCATTGGGCCGACAGCACAACACCGGGGAGCTGTTTTTT. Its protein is CASSSLGRQHNTGELFF.

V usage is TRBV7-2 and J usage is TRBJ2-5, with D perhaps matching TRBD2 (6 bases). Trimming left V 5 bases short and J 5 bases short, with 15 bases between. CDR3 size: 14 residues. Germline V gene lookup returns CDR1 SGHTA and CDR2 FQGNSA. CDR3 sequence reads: CASSLGRIMETQYF. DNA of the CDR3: TGTGCCAGCAGCCTAGGGAGGATAATGGAGACCCAGTACTTC.

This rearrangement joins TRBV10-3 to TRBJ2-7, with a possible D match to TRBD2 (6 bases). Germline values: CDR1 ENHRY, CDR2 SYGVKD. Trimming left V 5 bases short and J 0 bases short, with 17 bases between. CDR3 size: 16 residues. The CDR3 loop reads CAISLREAISSYEQYF. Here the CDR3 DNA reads TGTGCCATCAGTCTCAGGGAGGCTATTAGCTCCTACGAGCAGTACTTC.

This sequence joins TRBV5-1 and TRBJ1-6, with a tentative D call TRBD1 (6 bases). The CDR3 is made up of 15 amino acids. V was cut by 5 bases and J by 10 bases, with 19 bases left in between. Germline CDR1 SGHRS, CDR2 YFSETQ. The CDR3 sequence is CASRLGEQGNSPLHF. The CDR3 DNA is TGCGCCAGCAGACTAGGAGAACAGGGTAACTCACCCCTCCACTTT.

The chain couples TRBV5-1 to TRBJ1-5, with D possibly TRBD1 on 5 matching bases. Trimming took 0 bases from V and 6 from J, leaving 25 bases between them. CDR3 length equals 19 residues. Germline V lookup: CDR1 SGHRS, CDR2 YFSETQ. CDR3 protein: CASSLEDRASKTLSQPQHF. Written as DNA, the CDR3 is TGCGCCAGCAGCTTGGAAGACAGAGCATCCAAAACCCTTAGTCAGCCCCAGCATTTT.

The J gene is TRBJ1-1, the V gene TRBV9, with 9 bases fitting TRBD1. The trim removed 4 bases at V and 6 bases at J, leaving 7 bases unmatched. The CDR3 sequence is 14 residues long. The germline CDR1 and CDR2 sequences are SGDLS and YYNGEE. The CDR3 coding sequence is TGTGCCAGCAGCATACAGGGGGCCCCATCTGAAGCTTTCTTT. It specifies CASSIQGAPSEAFF.